The clone carrying this T cell receptor (beta chain) was counted at least ten times. Its target is unknown. CDR1 is MDHEN and CDR2 is SYDVKM in the germline V gene. This CDR3 has 12 amino acids. The V end lost 6 bases, the J end lost 4 bases, and 8 bases lay between the germline ends. As every portion of the isolated RNA was reverse transcribed, the sequencing read expressed TCRB transcripts. Measured with immunoSEQ multiplex PCR; TCRdb has only the in-frame clones, and not every one. The sample lists around 120,000 clones; roughly 17% were seen once. This entry belongs to a study of beta chain features in type 1 diabetes. Study-wide results and caveats: Type 1 diabetes patients showed a moderate but significant shortening of TCRB CDR3s in all four CD4+ subsets.

The specimen was central memory CD4+ T cells from blood. V gene TRBV28 combines with J gene TRBJ2-3; D remains unclear. This clonotype originated in a man younger than 35 with type 1 diabetes. The CDR3 nucleotides are TGTGCCAGCAGCCTCCGGGCAGATACGCAGTATTTT. Its protein is CASSLRADTQYF.